The 3 T cell receptor beta chains given below trace back to one sample, sequenced in a study of monozygotic twins with inflammatory bowel disease. No DNA is given; TCRdb re-called the 5' RACE reads and lists each CDR3 protein once. The sample is made up of a few hundred thousand distinct CDR3 sequences, and the top ten hold around 2.4% of it. The specimen was blood. These receptors all stem from a human donor with ulcerative colitis or Crohn's disease, or a healthy co-twin of an affected twin (not recorded which).

The chain has TRBV11-2 and TRBJ2-7; TCRdb lists TRBD1, though no DNA is available to test this call. Germline loops: CDR1 SGHAT, CDR2 FQNNGV. This CDR3 is built from 14 residues. The CDR3 spells CASRPTGNVYEQYF.

V and J are TRBV4-3 and TRBJ2-7; TCRdb's D call, TRBD1, is unchecked because there is no DNA. The CDR3 totals 15 residues. Germline V gives CDR1 LGHNA, CDR2 YSLEER. CDR3 protein: CASSPAGTGEYEQYF.

The V call is TRBV20-1, the J call TRBJ2-5. The germline CDR1 and CDR2 sequences are DFQATT and SNEGSKA (reference sequence). This CDR3 is built from 14 residues. The CDR3 loop is CSARGNLAEETQYF.